This entry concerns a single TCR beta chain. This record belongs to a study of T cell changes during pregnancy in multiple sclerosis. Assay: immunoSEQ multiplex PCR; the TCRdb copy retains only in-frame clones and omits some. Of some 41,000 clones in the sample, approximately 90% were seen once. The receptor's source is a female donor with multiple sclerosis, enrolled in a pregnancy study. The sequenced sample was PBMCs (not recorded whether the cells were cultured).

The CDR3 DNA sequence: TGCGCCAGCAGCTCGACGCCTACCACTCGGGAGCAGTTCTTC. Translated, it gives CASSSTPTTREQFF. V and J are TRBV4-1 and TRBJ2-1; D not certain. The V end was cut by 5 bases, the J end by 10 bases, with 18 bases between. The germline gives CDR1 MGHRA, CDR2 YSYEKL. The CDR3 loop spans 14 amino acids.